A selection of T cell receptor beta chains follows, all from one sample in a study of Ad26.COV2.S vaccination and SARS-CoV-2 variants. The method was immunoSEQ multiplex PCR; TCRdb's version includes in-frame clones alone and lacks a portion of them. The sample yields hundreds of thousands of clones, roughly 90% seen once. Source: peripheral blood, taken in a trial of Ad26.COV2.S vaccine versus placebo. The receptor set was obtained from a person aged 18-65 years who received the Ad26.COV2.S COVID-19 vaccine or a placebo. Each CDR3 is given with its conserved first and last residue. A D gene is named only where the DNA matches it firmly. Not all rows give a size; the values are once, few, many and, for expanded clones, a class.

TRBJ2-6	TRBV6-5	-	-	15	CASSYRVSGANVLTF	TGTGCCAGCAGTTACCGAGTCTCTGGGGCCAACGTCCTGACTTTC
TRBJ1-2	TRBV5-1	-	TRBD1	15	CASSFGTGGGYGYTF	TGCGCCAGCAGCTTCGGGACAGGGGGAGGGTATGGCTACACCTTC
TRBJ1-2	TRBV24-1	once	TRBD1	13	CATSEPTGAGYTF	TGTGCCACCAGTGAACCTACAGGGGCTGGCTACACCTTC
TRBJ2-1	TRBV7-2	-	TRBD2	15	CASSSYSGGSNEQFF	TGTGCCAGCAGCTCCTATAGCGGGGGGTCCAATGAGCAGTTCTTC
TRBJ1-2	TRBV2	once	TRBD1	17	CASLPGTGAPGGYGYTF	TGTGCCAGTCTACCCGGGACAGGGGCCCCGGGAGGCTATGGCTACACCTTC
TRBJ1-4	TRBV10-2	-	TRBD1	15	CASSRTGQADEKLFF	TGCGCCAGCAGTAGAACGGGACAGGCGGATGAAAAACTGTTTTTT
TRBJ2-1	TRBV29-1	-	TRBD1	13	CSVTGVRGNEQFF	TGCAGCGTGACAGGGGTAAGGGGCAATGAGCAGTTCTTC
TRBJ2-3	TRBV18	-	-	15	CASSPLDQITDTQYF	TGTGCCAGCTCACCACTCGACCAGATCACAGATACGCAGTATTTT
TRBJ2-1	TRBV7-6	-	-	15	CASSPSSGPYNEQFF	TGTGCCAGCAGCCCCTCCTCTGGGCCTTACAATGAGCAGTTCTTC
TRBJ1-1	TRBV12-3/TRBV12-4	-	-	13	CATRTVMNTEAFF	TGTGCCACACGGACAGTAATGAACACTGAAGCTTTCTTT
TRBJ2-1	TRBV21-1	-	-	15	CASRSATGLRNEQFF	TGTGCCAGCAGATCGGCGACAGGCCTTCGGAATGAGCAGTTCTTC
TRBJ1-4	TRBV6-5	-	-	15	CASSYRGERGEKLFF	TGTGCCAGCAGTTACCGGGGCGAGAGGGGTGAAAAACTGTTTTTT
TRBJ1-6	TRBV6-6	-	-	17	CASSPTGIRSYNSPLHF	TGTGCCAGCAGTCCCACAGGGATACGCTCCTATAATTCACCCCTCCACTTT
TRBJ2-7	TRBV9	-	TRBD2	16	CASSPGGSGGTYEQYF	TGTGCCAGCAGCCCTGGGGGAAGCGGGGGGACCTACGAGCAGTACTTC
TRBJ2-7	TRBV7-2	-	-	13	CASSSTYRDEQYF	TGTGCCAGCAGCTCAACCTACAGGGACGAGCAGTACTTC
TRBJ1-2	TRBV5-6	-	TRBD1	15	CASSLGQAFNYGYTF	TGTGCCAGCAGCCTGGGACAGGCCTTTAACTATGGCTACACCTTC
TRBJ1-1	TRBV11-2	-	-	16	CASSYNRGGHGTEAFF	TGTGCCAGCAGCTACAACCGCGGGGGGCATGGCACTGAAGCTTTCTTT
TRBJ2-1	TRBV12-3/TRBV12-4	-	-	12	CASSLPSGEQFF	TGTGCCAGCAGCCTTCCCTCGGGTGAGCAGTTCTTC
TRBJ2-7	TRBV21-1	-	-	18	CASRTYQPGQGRAYEQYF	TGTGCCAGCAGGACCTACCAACCCGGACAGGGTAGGGCCTACGAGCAGTACTTC
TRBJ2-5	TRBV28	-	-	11	CASKEKETQYF	TGTGCCAGCAAGGAGAAAGAGACCCAGTACTTC
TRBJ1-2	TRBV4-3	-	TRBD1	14	CASSQTGVQRGYTF	TGCGCCAGCAGCCAAACAGGGGTTCAGCGTGGCTACACCTTC
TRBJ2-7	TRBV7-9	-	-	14	CASSLKTTTYEQYF	TGTGCCAGCAGCTTAAAGACTACGACCTACGAGCAGTACTTC
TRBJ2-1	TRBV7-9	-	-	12	CARGGQFDEQFF	TGTGCCAGGGGGGGACAGTTCGATGAGCAGTTCTTC
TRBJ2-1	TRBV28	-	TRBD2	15	CASTLGLAAYNEQFF	TGTGCCAGCACCCTCGGACTAGCTGCCTACAATGAGCAGTTCTTC
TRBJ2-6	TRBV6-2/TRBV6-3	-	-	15	CASSPFPSGANVLTF	TGTGCCAGCAGCCCCTTCCCCTCTGGGGCCAACGTCCTGACTTTC
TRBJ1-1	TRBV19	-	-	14	CASRSRGQNTEAFF	TGTGCCAGTAGATCGAGGGGCCAGAACACTGAAGCTTTCTTT
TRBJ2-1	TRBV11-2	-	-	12	CASSLAAGRQFF	TGTGCCAGCAGCTTAGCTGCGGGAAGGCAGTTCTTC
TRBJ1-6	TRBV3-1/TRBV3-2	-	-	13	CASSQGYDSPLHF	TGTGCCAGCAGCCAGGGGTACGATTCACCCCTCCACTTT
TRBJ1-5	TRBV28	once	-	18	CASSLEGDVLLSNQPQHF	TGTGCCAGCAGTCTGGAGGGAGACGTACTTCTCAGCAATCAGCCCCAGCATTTT
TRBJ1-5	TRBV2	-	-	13	CASRIGSNQPQHF	TGTGCCAGCAGGATAGGGTCCAATCAGCCCCAGCATTTT
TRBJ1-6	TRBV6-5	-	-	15	CASSRSLAGVSPLHF	TGTGCCAGCAGCAGATCCCTCGCCGGTGTTTCACCCCTCCACTTT
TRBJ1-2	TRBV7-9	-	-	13	CASSLTVEDGYTF	TGTGCCAGCAGCTTGACGGTAGAGGATGGCTACACCTTC
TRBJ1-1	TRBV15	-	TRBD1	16	CATSSKHRDRNTEAFF	TGTGCCACCAGCAGCAAGCACCGGGACAGGAACACTGAAGCTTTCTTT
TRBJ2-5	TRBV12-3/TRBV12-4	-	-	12	CASSLDQETQYF	TGTGCCAGCAGTTTAGACCAAGAGACCCAGTACTTC
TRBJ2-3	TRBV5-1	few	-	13	CASSLSSTDTQYF	TGCGCCAGCAGCTTGAGTAGCACAGATACGCAGTATTTT
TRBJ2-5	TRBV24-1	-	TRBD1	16	CATSDRGQGLRETQYF	TGTGCCACCAGTGATAGGGGACAGGGTTTGCGAGAGACCCAGTACTTC
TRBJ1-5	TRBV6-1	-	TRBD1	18	CASSGGTGGGWDNQPQHF	TGTGCCAGCAGTGGAGGGACAGGGGGCGGATGGGACAATCAGCCCCAGCATTTT
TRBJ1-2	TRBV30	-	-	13	CAWSVLGADGYTF	TGTGCCTGGAGTGTTTTAGGGGCTGATGGCTACACCTTC
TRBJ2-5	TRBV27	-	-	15	CASRMINSGQETQYF	TGTGCCAGCAGGATGATAAACTCGGGGCAAGAGACCCAGTACTTC
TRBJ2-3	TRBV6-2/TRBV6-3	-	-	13	CASSFPLTDTQYF	TGTGCCAGCAGTTTCCCCTTGACAGATACGCAGTATTTT
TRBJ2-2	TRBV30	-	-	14	CAWSRGSWAGELFF	TGTGCCTGGAGTCGGGGTAGTTGGGCCGGGGAGCTGTTTTTT
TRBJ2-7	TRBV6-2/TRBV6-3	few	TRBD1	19	CASSYPLVGGTGKTYEQYF	TGTGCCAGCAGTTACCCGCTCGTGGGTGGGACAGGGAAAACCTACGAGCAGTACTTC
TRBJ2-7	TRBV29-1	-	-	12	CSVETGTYEQYF	TGCAGCGTTGAAACGGGCACCTACGAGCAGTACTTC
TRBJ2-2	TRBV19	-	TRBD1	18	CASSVGQGASRYTGELFF	TGTGCCAGTAGTGTGGGACAGGGGGCAAGTCGGTACACCGGGGAGCTGTTTTTT
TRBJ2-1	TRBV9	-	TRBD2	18	CASSPPSGSGSSYNEQFF	TGTGCCAGCAGTCCCCCCTCCGGGAGCGGGAGCTCCTACAATGAGCAGTTCTTC
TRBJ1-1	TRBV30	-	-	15	CAWSVFGRGRTEAFF	TGTGCCTGGAGTGTATTCGGGCGGGGGAGAACTGAAGCTTTCTTT
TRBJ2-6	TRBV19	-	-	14	CASSIPGGANVLTF	TGTGCCAGTAGTATCCCCGGGGGGGCCAACGTCCTGACTTTC
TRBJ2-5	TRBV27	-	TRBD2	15	CASSLLGEGQETQYF	TGTGCCAGCAGTCTCTTAGGGGAGGGCCAAGAGACCCAGTACTTC
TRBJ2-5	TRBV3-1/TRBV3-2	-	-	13	CASTPTDQGDQYF	TGTGCCAGCACCCCGACGGATCAAGGAGACCAGTACTTC
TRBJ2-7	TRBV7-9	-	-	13	CASRGIRTYEQYF	TGTGCCAGCAGGGGCATCCGAACCTACGAGCAGTACTTC
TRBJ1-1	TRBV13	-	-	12	CASSRGWTEAFF	TGTGCCAGCAGCCGGGGTTGGACTGAAGCTTTCTTT
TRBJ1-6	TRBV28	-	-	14	CASIESSYNSPLHF	TGTGCCAGCATCGAGAGCTCCTATAATTCACCCCTCCACTTT
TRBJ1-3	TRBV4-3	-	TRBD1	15	CASSPGTGGLNTIYF	TGCGCCAGCAGCCCCGGGACAGGGGGCTTAAACACCATATATTTT
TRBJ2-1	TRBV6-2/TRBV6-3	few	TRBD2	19	CASSDPQGTSGRVYNEQFF	TGTGCCAGCAGTGACCCCCAAGGGACTAGCGGGCGGGTCTACAATGAGCAGTTCTTC
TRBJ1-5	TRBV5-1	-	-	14	CASSLLGGWQPQHF	TGCGCCAGCAGCTTGTTGGGGGGTTGGCAGCCCCAGCATTTT